The entry below describes one T cell receptor (beta chain). This sample is drawn from a study of shared clonotypes between healthy human individuals. Study processing details: With immunoSEQ giving junction-only sequences and no quality scores, filtering differed. Repertoires were generated with immunoSEQ multiplex PCR, while TCRdb's copy carries only in-frame clones and drops some. V and J calls and clone size come straight from that table; D and trimming were deduced from the DNA. The data contain 490,000 or so clones, about 79% of them singletons. Adult donors, all healthy and HIV-negative, had no recent acute infections or vaccinations. V was shortened by 5 bases and J by 5 bases, with 15 bases between the two germline ends. CDR3 length: 14 residues. CDR1 and CDR2 (germline): MNHEY, SMNVEV (reference sequence).

Input material: PBMCs. The chain carries TRBV27 and TRBJ2-5; tentatively, D is TRBD2 (6 bases). The clonotype originates from a woman in her thirties or forties in good health. Some clones in this sample may be carry-over from other donors' samples. CDR3 sequence (DNA): TGTGCCAGCAGTCTCACGGGAGTCGGTGAGACCCAGTACTTC. Translated, it gives CASSLTGVGETQYF.